The rows below give T cell receptor beta chains drawn from one sample of a study of breast tumors, draining lymph nodes, adjacent tissues. TCRdb reprocessed the multiplex PCR reads with MiXCR, giving one entry per CDR3 protein. This table holds roughly 21,000 distinct CDR3 sequences, about 50% found once. Sequencing was performed on breast tumor tissue. These receptors all stem from a female donor with breast cancer. Some clones in this sample may be carry-over from other donors' samples. Each CDR3 is given with its conserved first and last residue. Fields, in order: clone size, V gene, D gene, J gene, CDR3 length, CDR3 protein, CDR3 DNA. A D gene is named only where the DNA matches it firmly. Clone size appears in some rows only: once, few, many, or a class for an expanded clone.

medium-sized	TRBV2	TRBD1	TRBJ1-4	14	CASTGGTGGEKLFF	TGTGCCAGCACGGGGGGGACAGGTGGTGAAAAACTGTTTTTT
-	TRBV12-3/TRBV12-4	TRBD2	TRBJ2-5	14	CASSFSSGGETQYF	TGTGCCAGCAGTTTTAGCTCCGGGGGGGAGACCCAGTACTTC
medium-sized	TRBV18	-	TRBJ2-7	12	CASSPGTYEQYF	TGTGCCAGCTCACCCGGCACCTACGAGCAGTACTTC
-	TRBV20-1	TRBD2	TRBJ2-1	15	CSAAAGTSSYNEQFF	TGCAGTGCTGCAGCCGGGACTAGTTCCTACAATGAGCAGTTCTTC
-	TRBV10-3	-	TRBJ2-5	17	CAISEIARQGGKETQYF	TGTGCCATCAGTGAGATTGCGAGACAGGGAGGAAAAGAGACCCAGTACTTC
many	TRBV5-8	TRBD1	TRBJ2-7	16	CASTPSRDRASYEQYF	TGTGCCAGCACGCCGAGTCGGGACAGGGCATCCTACGAGCAGTACTTC
-	TRBV2	TRBD1	TRBJ1-5	13	CASATGENQPQHF	TGTGCCAGCGCGACAGGGGAAAATCAGCCCCAGCATTTT
-	TRBV24-1	TRBD2	TRBJ2-3	16	CATSDYLAGVIDTQYF	TGTGCCACCAGTGACTACCTAGCGGGAGTGATAGATACGCAGTATTTT
many	TRBV15	TRBD1	TRBJ1-5	15	CATSRDGTEHQPQHF	TGTGCCACCAGCAGAGATGGGACAGAGCATCAGCCCCAGCATTTT
-	TRBV9	TRBD1	TRBJ1-2	15	CASSVASTGEASYTF	TGTGCCAGCAGCGTAGCATCGACAGGGGAGGCTAGCTACACCTTC
-	TRBV2	-	TRBJ2-1	14	CASIRDSPFFEQFF	TGTGCCAGCATCCGGGACTCGCCATTTTTTGAGCAGTTCTTC
many	TRBV3-2	-	TRBJ1-5	16	CASSPTTGSVNQPQHF	TGTGCCAGCAGCCCCACGACAGGAAGCGTTAATCAGCCCCAGCATTTT
many	TRBV5-6	-	TRBJ1-5	15	CASSSRVRSNQPQHF	TGTGCCAGCAGCTCTCGGGTTCGAAGCAATCAGCCCCAGCATTTT
-	TRBV7-9	-	TRBJ1-1	13	CASGFWLNTEAFF	TGTGCCAGCGGCTTTTGGTTGAACACTGAAGCTTTCTTT
many	TRBV19	TRBD2	TRBJ2-7	13	CASSMGLADEQYF	TGTGCCAGTAGTATGGGACTAGCGGACGAGCAGTACTTC
-	TRBV12-3/TRBV12-4	TRBD1	TRBJ1-6	14	CASSSNTGVSPLHF	TGTGCCAGCAGTTCCAATACAGGGGTCTCACCCCTCCACTTT
many	TRBV7-8	-	TRBJ2-7	15	CASTLGQGLLGEQYF	TGTGCCAGCACCTTGGGGCAGGGTCTTCTAGGGGAGCAGTACTTC
once	TRBV18	TRBD1	TRBJ2-7	13	CASSPDRGNEQYF	TGTGCCAGCTCACCAGACAGGGGAAACGAGCAGTACTTC
many	TRBV3-1	-	TRBJ2-3	12	CASSQAIDTQYF	TGTGCCAGCAGCCAAGCCATAGATACGCAGTATTTT
-	TRBV5-6	TRBD2	TRBJ2-1	16	CASSPGTSGSDNEQFF	TGTGCCAGCAGTCCCGGGACTAGCGGGAGCGACAATGAGCAGTTCTTC
-	TRBV20-1	TRBD2	TRBJ2-3	12	CSARLAGDTQYF	TGCAGTGCTAGACTAGCGGGTGATACGCAGTATTTT
many	TRBV3-1	TRBD2	TRBJ2-5	15	CASSQFSSGRETQYF	TGTGCCAGCAGCCAATTTTCTAGCGGGAGAGAGACCCAGTACTTC
many	TRBV6-5	TRBD1	TRBJ2-7	15	CASSYSWTGNNEQYF	TGTGCCAGCAGTTACTCATGGACAGGGAATAACGAGCAGTACTTC
-	TRBV10-1	-	TRBJ2-6	18	CAISESEDTASGANVLTF	TGTGCCATCAGTGAGTCGGAGGACACCGCCTCTGGGGCCAACGTCCTGACTTTC
-	TRBV7-8	TRBD2	TRBJ2-1	17	CASSSRLAGGPYNEQFF	TGTGCCAGCAGCTCGAGACTAGCGGGAGGGCCTTACAATGAGCAGTTCTTC
many	TRBV3-1	-	TRBJ2-6	15	CASSLTGVGANVLTF	TGTGCCAGCAGCCTTACGGGGGTAGGGGCCAACGTCCTGACTTTC
-	TRBV7-8	TRBD2	TRBJ2-3	16	CASSNLMTSGTDTQYF	TGTGCCAGCAGCAATCTAATGACTAGCGGCACAGATACGCAGTATTTT
medium-sized	TRBV25-1	-	TRBJ1-3	15	CASSEGRVSGNTIYF	TGTGCCAGCAGTGAGGGGAGGGTAAGCGGAAACACCATATATTTT
medium-sized	TRBV6-1	-	TRBJ1-4	15	CASSPNPGQPEKLFF	TGTGCCAGCAGTCCTAACCCCGGACAGCCGGAAAAACTGTTTTTT
-	TRBV20-1	-	TRBJ2-1	13	CSALNLRRIGQFF	TGCAGTGCTCTCAACCTAAGGAGGATCGGGCAGTTCTTC
few	TRBV20-1	-	TRBJ1-1	15	CSAREGAALSTEAFF	TGCAGTGCTAGAGAGGGGGCCGCGTTGAGCACTGAAGCTTTCTTT
-	TRBV30	-	TRBJ1-6	14	CAWSVISLNSPLHF	TGTGCCTGGAGTGTAATCAGTCTAAATTCACCCCTCCACTTT
many	TRBV6-2/TRBV6-3	TRBD2	TRBJ2-1	16	CASSHGAGASYNEQFF	TGTGCCAGCAGTCACGGAGCGGGAGCCTCCTACAATGAGCAGTTCTTC
many	TRBV7-2	TRBD2	TRBJ2-7	21	CASSLRASKRGFTGNWDEQYF	TGTGCCAGCAGCTTAAGGGCCTCGAAGCGGGGTTTTACTGGGAATTGGGACGAGCAGTACTTC
many	TRBV12-3/TRBV12-4	TRBD1	TRBJ1-5	17	CASSPRPVGSGGRPQHF	TGTGCCAGCAGTCCCCGCCCGGTGGGGTCAGGGGGCAGGCCCCAGCATTTT
many	TRBV18	-	TRBJ2-5	16	CASSPNYRSAQETQYF	TGTGCCAGCTCACCCAACTATAGGTCAGCACAAGAGACCCAGTACTTC
many	TRBV19	-	TRBJ1-1	13	CATRVGPNTEAFF	TGTGCCACCAGAGTGGGCCCGAACACTGAAGCTTTCTTT
few	TRBV2	-	TRBJ2-7	11	CASRRSYEQYF	TGTGCCAGCAGGCGCTCCTACGAGCAGTACTTC
many	TRBV5-4	TRBD1	TRBJ1-2	15	CASRAGTGSFYGYTF	TGTGCCAGCAGGGCCGGGACAGGGTCCTTCTATGGCTACACCTTC
many	TRBV3-1	-	TRBJ1-5	14	CASSQWGPGQPQHF	TGTGCCAGCAGCCAATGGGGGCCCGGTCAGCCCCAGCATTTT
-	TRBV12-3/TRBV12-4	-	TRBJ2-2	13	CASSLGGTGELFF	TGTGCCAGCAGTTTAGGCGGGACCGGGGAGCTGTTTTTT
few	TRBV20-1	-	TRBJ1-6	15	CSATHDRLGTSPLHF	TGCAGTGCTACTCATGACAGGTTGGGTACTTCACCCCTCCACTTT
-	TRBV29-1	-	TRBJ2-1	15	CSVEDRRVSPNEQFF	TGCAGCGTTGAAGATCGTCGTGTGAGTCCCAATGAGCAGTTCTTC
medium-sized	TRBV20-1	-	TRBJ2-7	14	CSARGWGSSYEQYF	TGCAGTGCTAGAGGATGGGGTAGCTCCTACGAGCAGTACTTC
-	TRBV5-6	TRBD1	TRBJ2-3	15	CASSLGQGNTDTQYF	TGTGCCAGCAGCTTGGGACAGGGAAACACAGATACGCAGTATTTT
many	TRBV6-2/TRBV6-3	TRBD1	TRBJ2-3	16	CASSHPRDRVIDTQYF	TGTGCCAGCAGTCACCCCCGGGACAGAGTCATAGATACGCAGTATTTT
-	TRBV10-3	TRBD1	TRBJ2-7	13	CATSGQGAYEQYF	TGTGCCACCTCGGGACAGGGAGCCTACGAGCAGTACTTC
many	TRBV28	-	TRBJ2-1	12	CASSWEYNEQFF	TGTGCCAGCAGTTGGGAATACAATGAGCAGTTCTTC
-	TRBV20-1	TRBD2	TRBJ2-3	12	CSPSGNTDTQYF	TGCAGCCCTAGCGGGAACACAGATACGCAGTATTTT
-	TRBV5-8	TRBD1	TRBJ1-2	13	CASSLKYRDRYTF	TGTGCCAGCAGCTTGAAATACCGGGACAGATACACCTTC
many	TRBV19	TRBD2	TRBJ2-3	15	CASRNSGINSDTQYF	TGTGCCAGTAGAAATAGCGGGATAAATTCAGATACGCAGTATTTT
medium-sized	TRBV7-2	-	TRBJ2-3	16	CASSTRAGPVPDTQYF	TGTGCCAGCAGCACCAGGGCGGGTCCGGTACCAGATACGCAGTATTTT